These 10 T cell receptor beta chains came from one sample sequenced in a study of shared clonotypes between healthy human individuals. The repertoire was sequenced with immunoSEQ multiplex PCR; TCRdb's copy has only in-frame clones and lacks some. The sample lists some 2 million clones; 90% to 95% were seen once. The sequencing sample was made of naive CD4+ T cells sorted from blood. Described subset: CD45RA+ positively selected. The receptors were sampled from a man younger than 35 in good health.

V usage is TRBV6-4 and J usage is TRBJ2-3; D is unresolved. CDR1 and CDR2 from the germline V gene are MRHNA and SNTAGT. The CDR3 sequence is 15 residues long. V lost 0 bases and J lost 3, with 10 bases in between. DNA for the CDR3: TGTGCCAGCAGTGACTCGGGGTTGGGAACAGATACGCAGTATTTT. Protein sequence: CASSDSGLGTDTQYF.

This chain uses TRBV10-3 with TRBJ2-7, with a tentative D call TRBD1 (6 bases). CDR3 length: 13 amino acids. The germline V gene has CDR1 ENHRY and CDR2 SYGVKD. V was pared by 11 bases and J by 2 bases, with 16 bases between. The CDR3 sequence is CAAGPTGPYEQYF. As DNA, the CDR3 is TGTGCCGCAGGCCCGACAGGTCCCTACGAGCAGTACTTC.

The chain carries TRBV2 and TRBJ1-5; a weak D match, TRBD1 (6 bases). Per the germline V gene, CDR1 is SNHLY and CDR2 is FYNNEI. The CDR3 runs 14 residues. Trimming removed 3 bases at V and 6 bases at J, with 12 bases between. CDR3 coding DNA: TGTGCCAGCAGTGACAGGGGAGGACCTCAGCCCCAGCATTTT. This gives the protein CASSDRGGPQPQHF.

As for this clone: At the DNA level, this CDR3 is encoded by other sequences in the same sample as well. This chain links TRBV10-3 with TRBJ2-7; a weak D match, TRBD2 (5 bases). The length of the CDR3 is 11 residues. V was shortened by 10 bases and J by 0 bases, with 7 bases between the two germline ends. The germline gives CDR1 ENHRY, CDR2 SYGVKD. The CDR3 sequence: CATRDSYEQYF. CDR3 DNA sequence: TGTGCCACCCGGGACTCCTACGAGCAGTACTTC.

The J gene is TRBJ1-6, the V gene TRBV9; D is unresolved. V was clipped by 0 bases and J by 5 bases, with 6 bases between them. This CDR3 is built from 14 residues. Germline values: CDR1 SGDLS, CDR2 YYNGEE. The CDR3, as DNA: TGTGCCAGCAGCGTAGTGGCAGATAATTCACCCCTCCACTTT. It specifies CASSVVADNSPLHF.

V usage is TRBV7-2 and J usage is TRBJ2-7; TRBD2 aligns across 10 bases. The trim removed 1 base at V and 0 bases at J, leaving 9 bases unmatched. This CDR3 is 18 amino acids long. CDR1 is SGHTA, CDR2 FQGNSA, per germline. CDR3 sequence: CASSLVAGGQRSSYEQYF. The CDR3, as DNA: TGTGCCAGCAGCTTAGTAGCGGGAGGCCAAAGAAGCTCCTACGAGCAGTACTTC. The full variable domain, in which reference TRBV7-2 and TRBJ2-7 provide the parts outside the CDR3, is GAGVSQSPSNKVTEKGKDVELRCDPISGHTALYWYRQSLGQGLEFLIYFQGNSAPDKSGLPSDRFSAERTGGSVSTLTIQRTQQEDSAVYLCASSLVAGGQRSSYEQYFGPGTRLTVT.

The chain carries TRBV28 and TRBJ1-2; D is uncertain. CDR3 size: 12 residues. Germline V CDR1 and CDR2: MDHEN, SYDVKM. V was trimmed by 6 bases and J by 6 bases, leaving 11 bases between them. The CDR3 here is CASSTLTDGYTF. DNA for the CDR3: TGTGCCAGCAGCACTTTAACGGATGGCTACACCTTC.

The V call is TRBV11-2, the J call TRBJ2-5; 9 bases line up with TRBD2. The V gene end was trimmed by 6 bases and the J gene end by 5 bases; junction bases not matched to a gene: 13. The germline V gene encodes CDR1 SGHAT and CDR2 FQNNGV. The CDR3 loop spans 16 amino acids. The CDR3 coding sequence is TGTGCCAGCAGTCTCAACCCGGGACTAGCAGGGGAGACCCAGTACTTC. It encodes CASSLNPGLAGETQYF.

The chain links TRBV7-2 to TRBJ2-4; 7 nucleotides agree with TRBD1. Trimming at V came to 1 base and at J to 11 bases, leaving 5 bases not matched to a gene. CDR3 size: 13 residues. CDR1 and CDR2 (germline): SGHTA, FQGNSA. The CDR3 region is CASSLVEGTVQYF. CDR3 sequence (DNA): TGTGCCAGCAGCTTAGTAGAGGGGACAGTTCAGTACTTC.

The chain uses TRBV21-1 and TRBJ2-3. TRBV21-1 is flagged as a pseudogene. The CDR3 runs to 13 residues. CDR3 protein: CASSTQPPDTQYF. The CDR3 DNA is TGTGCCAGCAGCACCCAGCCGCCAGATACGCAGTATTTT.